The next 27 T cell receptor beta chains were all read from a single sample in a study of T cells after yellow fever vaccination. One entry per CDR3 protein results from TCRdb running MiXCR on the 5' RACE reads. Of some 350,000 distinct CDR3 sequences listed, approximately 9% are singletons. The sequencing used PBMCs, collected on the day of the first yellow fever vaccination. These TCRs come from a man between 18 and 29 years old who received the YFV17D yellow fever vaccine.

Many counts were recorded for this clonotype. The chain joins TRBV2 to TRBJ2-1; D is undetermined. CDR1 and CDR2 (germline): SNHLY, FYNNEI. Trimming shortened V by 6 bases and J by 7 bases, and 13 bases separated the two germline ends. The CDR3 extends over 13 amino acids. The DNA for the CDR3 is TGTGCCAGCAGCAAGGAAACCGGGAATGAGCAGTTCTTC. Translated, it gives CASSKETGNEQFF. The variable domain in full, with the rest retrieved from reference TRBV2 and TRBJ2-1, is EPEVTQTPSHQVTQMGQEVILRCVPISNHLYFYWYRQILGQKVEFLVSFYNNEISEKSEIFDDQFSVERPDGSNFTLKIRSTKLEDSAMYFCASSKETGNEQFFGPGTRLTVL.

The chain's CDR3 is CASSLGLGASTNSLNEKLFF. The CDR3 DNA sequence: TGTGCCAGCAGCTTAGGTCTGGGGGCCTCGACTAACTCGTTAAATGAAAAACTGTTTTTT. The chain couples TRBV11-2 to TRBJ1-4, with D perhaps TRBD1 (6 bases). Trimming took 1 base from V and 5 from J, leaving 26 bases between them. Germline V gene sequence: CDR1 SGHAT, CDR2 FQNNGV. The CDR3 is 20 residues long.

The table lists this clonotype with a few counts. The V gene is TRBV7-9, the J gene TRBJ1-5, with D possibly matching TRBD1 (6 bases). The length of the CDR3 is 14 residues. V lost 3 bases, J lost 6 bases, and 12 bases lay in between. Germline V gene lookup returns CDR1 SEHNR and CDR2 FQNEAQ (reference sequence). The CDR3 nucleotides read TGTGCCAGCAGCTTTGCAGGGGCGGCTCAGCCCCAGCATTTT. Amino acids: CASSFAGAAQPQHF.

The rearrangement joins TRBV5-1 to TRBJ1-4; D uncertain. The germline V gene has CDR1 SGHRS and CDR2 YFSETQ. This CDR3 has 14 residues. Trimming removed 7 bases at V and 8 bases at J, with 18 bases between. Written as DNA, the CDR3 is TGCGCCAGCCAGGTAGAAGGACTGGGGGAAAAACTGTTTTTT. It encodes CASQVEGLGEKLFF.

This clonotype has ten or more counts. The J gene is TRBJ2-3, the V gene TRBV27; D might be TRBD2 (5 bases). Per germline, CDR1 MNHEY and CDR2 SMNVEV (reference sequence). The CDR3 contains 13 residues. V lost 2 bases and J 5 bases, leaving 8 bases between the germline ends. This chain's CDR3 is CASSLIAGDTQYF. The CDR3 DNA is TGTGCCAGCAGTTTAATCGCGGGAGATACGCAGTATTTT.

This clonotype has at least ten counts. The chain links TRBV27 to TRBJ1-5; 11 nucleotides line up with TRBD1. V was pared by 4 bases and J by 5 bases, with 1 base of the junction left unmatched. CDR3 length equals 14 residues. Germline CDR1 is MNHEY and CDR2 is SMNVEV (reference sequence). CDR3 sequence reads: CASSWGQGDQPQHF. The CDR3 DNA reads TGTGCCAGCAGTTGGGGACAGGGGGATCAGCCCCAGCATTTT.

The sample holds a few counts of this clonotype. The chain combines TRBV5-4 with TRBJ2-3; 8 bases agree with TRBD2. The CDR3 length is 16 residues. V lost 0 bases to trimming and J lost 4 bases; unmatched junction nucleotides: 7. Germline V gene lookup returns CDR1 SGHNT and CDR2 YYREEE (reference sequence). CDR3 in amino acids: CASSLGGSGEADTQYF. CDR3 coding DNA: TGTGCCAGCAGCTTGGGAGGTAGCGGGGAGGCAGATACGCAGTATTTT.

CDR3 nucleotides: TGTGCCAGCAGCTTGGCCGGTTCAGGGAAGAACATTCAGTACTTC. Amino acids: CASSLAGSGKNIQYF. The rearrangement links TRBV5-6 to TRBJ2-4; perhaps TRBD1 as D (5 bases). V was cut by 0 bases and J by 7 bases, with 14 bases left in between. There are 15 residues in the CDR3. The V gene's germline CDR1 is SGHDT and CDR2 YYEEEE.

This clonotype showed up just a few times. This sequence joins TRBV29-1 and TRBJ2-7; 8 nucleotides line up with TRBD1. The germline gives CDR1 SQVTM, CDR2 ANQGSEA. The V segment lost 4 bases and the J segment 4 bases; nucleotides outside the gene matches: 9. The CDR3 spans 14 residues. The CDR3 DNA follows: TGCAGCGTTGGAGTCGGGCAGGGGGCTTACGAGCAGTACTTC. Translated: CSVGVGQGAYEQYF.

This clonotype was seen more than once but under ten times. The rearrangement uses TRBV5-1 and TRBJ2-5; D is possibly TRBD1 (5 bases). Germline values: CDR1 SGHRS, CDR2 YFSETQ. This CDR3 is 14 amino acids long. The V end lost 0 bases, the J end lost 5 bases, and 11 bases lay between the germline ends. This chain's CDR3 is CASSLEGSRETQYF. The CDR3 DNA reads TGCGCCAGCAGCTTGGAGGGGTCGAGGGAGACCCAGTACTTC.

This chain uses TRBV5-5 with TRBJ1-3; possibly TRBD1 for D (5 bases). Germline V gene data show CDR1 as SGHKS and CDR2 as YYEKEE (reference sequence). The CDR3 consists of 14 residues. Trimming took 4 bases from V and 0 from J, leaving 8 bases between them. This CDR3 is CASSRQSSGNTIYF. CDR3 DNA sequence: TGTGCCAGCAGCCGACAGAGCTCTGGAAACACCATATATTTT.

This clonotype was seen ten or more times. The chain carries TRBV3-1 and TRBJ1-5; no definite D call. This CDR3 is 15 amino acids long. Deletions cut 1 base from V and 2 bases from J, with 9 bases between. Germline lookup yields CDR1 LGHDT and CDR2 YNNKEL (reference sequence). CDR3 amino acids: CASSQGPTGNQPQHF. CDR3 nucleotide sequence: TGTGCCAGCAGCCAAGGCCCTACTGGCAATCAGCCCCAGCATTTT.

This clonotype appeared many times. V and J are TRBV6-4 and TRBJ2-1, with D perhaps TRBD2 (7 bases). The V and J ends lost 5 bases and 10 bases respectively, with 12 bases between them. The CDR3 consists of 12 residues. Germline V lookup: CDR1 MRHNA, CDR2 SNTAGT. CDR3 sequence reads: CASSPQGGEQFF. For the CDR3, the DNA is TGTGCCAGCAGTCCACAGGGAGGGGAGCAGTTCTTC.

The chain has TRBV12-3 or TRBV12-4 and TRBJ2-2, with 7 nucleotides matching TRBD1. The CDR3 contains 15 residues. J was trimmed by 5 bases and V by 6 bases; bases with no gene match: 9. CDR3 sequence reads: CASSADRVVTGELFF. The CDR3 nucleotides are TGTGCCAGCAGCGCTGACAGGGTGGTAACCGGGGAGCTGTTTTTT.

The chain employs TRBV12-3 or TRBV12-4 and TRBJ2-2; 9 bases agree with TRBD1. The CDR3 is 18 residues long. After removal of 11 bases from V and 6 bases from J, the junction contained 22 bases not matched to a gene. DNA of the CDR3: TGTGCCTTCAGCGATCACAGGGGGCGCGCCCTTGGCGCCGGGGAGCTGTTTTTT. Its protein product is CAFSDHRGRALGAGELFF.

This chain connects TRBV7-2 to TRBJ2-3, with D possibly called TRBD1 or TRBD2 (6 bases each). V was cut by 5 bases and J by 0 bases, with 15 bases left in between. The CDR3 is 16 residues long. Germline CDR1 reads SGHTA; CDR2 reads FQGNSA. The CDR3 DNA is TGTGCCAGCAGCGCTCAAGGGGGGACTAGCACAGATACGCAGTATTTT. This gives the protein CASSAQGGTSTDTQYF.

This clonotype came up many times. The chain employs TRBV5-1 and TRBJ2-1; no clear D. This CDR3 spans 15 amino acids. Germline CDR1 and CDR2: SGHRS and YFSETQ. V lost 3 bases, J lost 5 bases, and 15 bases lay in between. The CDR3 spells CASSWRSALNNEQFF. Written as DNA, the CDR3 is TGCGCCAGCAGCTGGCGGTCAGCTTTAAACAATGAGCAGTTCTTC.

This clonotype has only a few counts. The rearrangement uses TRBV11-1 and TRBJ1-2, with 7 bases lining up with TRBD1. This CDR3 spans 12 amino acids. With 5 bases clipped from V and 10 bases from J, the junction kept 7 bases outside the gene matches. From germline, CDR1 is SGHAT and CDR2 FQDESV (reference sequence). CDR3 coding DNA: TGTGCCAGCAGCGCAGGGGGACAGATCTACACCTTC. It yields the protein CASSAGGQIYTF.

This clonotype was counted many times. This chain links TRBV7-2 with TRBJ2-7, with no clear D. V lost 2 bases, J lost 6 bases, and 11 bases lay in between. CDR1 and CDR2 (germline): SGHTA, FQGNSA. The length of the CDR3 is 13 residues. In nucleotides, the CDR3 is TGTGCCAGCAGCTTATCCTTGGGGTCCGAGCAGTACTTC. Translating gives CASSLSLGSEQYF.

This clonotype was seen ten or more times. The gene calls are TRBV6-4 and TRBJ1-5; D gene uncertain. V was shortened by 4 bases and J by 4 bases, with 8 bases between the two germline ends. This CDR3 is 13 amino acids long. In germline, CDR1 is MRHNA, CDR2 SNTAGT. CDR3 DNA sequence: TGTGCCAGCAGTGCGTCGGCAAATCAGCCCCAGCATTTT. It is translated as CASSASANQPQHF.

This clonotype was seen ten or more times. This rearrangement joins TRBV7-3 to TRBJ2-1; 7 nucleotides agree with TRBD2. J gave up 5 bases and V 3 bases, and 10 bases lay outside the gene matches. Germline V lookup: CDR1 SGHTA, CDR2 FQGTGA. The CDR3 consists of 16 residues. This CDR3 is CASSFLGGDKNNEQFF. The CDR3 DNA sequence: TGTGCCAGCAGCTTCCTTGGGGGGGATAAGAACAATGAGCAGTTCTTC. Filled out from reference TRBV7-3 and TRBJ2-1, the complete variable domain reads GAGVSQTPSNKVTEKGKYVELRCDPISGHTALYWYRQSLGQGPEFLIYFQGTGAADDSGLPNDRFFAVRPEGSVSTLKIQRTERGDSAVYLCASSFLGGDKNNEQFFGPGTRLTVL.

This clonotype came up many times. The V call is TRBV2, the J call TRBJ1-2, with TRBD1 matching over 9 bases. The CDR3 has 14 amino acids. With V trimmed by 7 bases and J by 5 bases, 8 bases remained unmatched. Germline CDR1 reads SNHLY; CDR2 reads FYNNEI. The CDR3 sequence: CASTTQGARYGYTF. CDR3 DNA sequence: TGTGCCAGCACCACACAGGGGGCGCGATATGGCTACACCTTC.

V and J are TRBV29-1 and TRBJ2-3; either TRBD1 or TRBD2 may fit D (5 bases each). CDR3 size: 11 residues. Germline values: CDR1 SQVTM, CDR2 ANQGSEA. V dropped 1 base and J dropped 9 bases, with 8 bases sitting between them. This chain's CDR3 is CSVEVGTTQYF. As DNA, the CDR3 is TGCAGCGTTGAAGTAGGGACCACGCAGTATTTT.

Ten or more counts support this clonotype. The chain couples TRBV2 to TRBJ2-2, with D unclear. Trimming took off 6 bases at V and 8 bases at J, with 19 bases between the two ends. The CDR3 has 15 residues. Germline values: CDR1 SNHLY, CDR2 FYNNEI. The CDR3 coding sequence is TGTGCCAGCAGAGAATTGGGGATCCCTCCTGGGGAGCTGTTTTTT. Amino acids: CASRELGIPPGELFF.

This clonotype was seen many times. The CDR3 nucleotides are TGTGCCAGCAGTCCCACCTTCTTAATAGCGGGGAAAAAGAACACCGGGGAGCTGTTTTTT. It yields the protein CASSPTFLIAGKKNTGELFF. The genes are TRBV28 and TRBJ2-2; TRBD2 matches 8 bases. The J segment lost 1 base and the V segment lost 5 bases, leaving 18 bases of the junction unmatched. The CDR3 sequence is 20 residues long. Germline CDR1 and CDR2: MDHEN and SYDVKM.

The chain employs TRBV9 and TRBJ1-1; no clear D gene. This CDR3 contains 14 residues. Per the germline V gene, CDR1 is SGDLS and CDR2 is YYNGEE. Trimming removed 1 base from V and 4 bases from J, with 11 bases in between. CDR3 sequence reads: CASSVLGLGTEAFF. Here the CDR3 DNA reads TGTGCCAGCAGCGTACTGGGTTTGGGCACTGAAGCTTTCTTT.

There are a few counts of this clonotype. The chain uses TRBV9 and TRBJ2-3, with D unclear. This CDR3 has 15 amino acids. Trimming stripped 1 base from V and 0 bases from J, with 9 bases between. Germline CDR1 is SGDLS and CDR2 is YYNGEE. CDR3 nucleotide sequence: TGTGCCAGCAGCGTAAACCCGGTTAGCACAGATACGCAGTATTTT. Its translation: CASSVNPVSTDTQYF.